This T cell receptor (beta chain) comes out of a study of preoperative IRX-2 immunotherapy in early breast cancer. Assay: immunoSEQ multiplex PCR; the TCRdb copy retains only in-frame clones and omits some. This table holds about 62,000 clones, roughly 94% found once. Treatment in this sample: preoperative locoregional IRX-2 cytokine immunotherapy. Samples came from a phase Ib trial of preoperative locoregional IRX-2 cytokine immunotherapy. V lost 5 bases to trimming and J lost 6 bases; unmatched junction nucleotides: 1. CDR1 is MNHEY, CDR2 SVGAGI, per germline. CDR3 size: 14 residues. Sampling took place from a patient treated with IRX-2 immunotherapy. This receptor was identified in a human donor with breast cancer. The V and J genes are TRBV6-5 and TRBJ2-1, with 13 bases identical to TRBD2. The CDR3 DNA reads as TGTGCCAGCAGTCGGACTAGCGGGAGCAATGAGCAGTTCTTC. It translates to CASSRTSGSNEQFF.